Below are 5 T cell receptor beta chains sequenced from a single sample in a study of cytomegalovirus exposure and HLA in healthy donors (dated by TCRdb to 2016 to 2017). The library came from the immunoSEQ multiplex PCR assay. The source is immuneACCESS, and TCRdb retained only in-frame sequences with V and J called. Part of the clones is not carried over; for the studies checked, unresolved V genes explain less than half of this, and the remainder is unexplained. This sample is represented by about 330,000 clones; approximately 86% of them were singletons. Approximately 1% of the sample is taken by the ten largest. The material sequenced was PBMCs. The receptors originated from a woman aged 25 to 39 in good health and CMV-seropositive.

The chain has TRBV4-3 and TRBJ2-3; 8 bases are a match to TRBD2. Germline values: CDR1 LGHNA, CDR2 YSLEER. The CDR3 has 16 amino acids. J was trimmed by 2 bases and V by 1 base; bases with no gene match: 5. The CDR3 bases are TGCGCCAGCAGCCAAGTTGCGGGGGGATTCACAGATACGCAGTATTTT. Translating gives CASSQVAGGFTDTQYF.

The rearrangement links TRBV2 to TRBJ2-1; 11 bases fit TRBD1. Trimming at V came to 6 bases and at J to 8 bases, leaving 9 bases not matched to a gene. The CDR3 has 15 residues. Germline V lookup: CDR1 SNHLY, CDR2 FYNNEI. CDR3 amino acids: CASRSRTGGLDEQFF. As DNA, the CDR3 is TGTGCCAGCAGATCCAGGACAGGGGGCTTGGATGAGCAGTTCTTC.

V is TRBV7-7 and J is TRBJ1-6, with D possibly TRBD1 on 6 matching bases. The V gene's germline CDR1 is SSHAT and CDR2 FNYEAQ (reference sequence). V lost 3 bases, J lost 10 bases, and 10 bases lay in between. The CDR3 spans 13 residues. CDR3 bases: TGTGCCAGCAGCTTGGGAGGACAGTCACCCCTCCACTTT. Amino acid sequence: CASSLGGQSPLHF. The variable domain in full, completed from reference TRBV7-7 and TRBJ1-6, reads GAGVSQSPRYKVTKRGQDVTLRCDPISSHATLYWYQQALGQGPEFLTYFNYEAQPDKSGLPSDRFSAERPEGSISTLTIQRTEQRDSAMYRCASSLGGQSPLHFGNGTRLTVT.

The chain recombines TRBV6-1 with TRBJ1-2, with 11 nucleotides matching TRBD1. Germline-derived CDR1 and CDR2 are MNHNS and SASEGT. This CDR3 spans 15 amino acids. J was trimmed by 4 bases and V by 5 bases; bases with no gene match: 6. CDR3: CASSPRTGGAYGYTF. As DNA, the CDR3 is TGTGCCAGCAGTCCCCGGACAGGGGGCGCCTATGGCTACACCTTC.

This clone has only one observation. The rearrangement links TRBV6-6 to TRBJ2-1; 10 nucleotides match TRBD2. The CDR3 extends over 15 amino acids. V shed 6 bases, J shed 9 bases, and the junction held 11 bases outside the gene matches. CDR1 is MNHNY, CDR2 SVGAGI, per germline (reference sequence). The CDR3 protein is CASRVSSGSLTEQFF. CDR3 nucleotides: TGTGCCAGCAGAGTCTCTAGCGGGAGTTTGACTGAGCAGTTCTTC.